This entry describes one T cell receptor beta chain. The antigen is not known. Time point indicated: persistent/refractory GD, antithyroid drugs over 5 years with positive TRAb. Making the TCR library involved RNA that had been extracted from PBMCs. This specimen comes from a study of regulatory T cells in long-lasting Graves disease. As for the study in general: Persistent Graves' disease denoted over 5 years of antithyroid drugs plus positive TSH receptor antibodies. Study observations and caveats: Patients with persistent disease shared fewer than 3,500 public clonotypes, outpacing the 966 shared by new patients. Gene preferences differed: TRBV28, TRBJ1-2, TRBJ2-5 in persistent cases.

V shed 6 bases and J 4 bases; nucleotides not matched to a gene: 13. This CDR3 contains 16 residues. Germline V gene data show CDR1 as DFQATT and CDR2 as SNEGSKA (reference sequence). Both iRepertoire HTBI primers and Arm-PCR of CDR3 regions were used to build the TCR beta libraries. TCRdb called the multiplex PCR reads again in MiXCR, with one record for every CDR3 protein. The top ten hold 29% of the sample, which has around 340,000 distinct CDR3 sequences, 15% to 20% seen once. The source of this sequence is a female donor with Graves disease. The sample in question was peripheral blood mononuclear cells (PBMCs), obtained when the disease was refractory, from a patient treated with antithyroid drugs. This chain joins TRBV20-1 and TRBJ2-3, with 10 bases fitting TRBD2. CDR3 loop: CSARTSGQARADTQYF. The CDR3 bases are TGCAGTGCCCGGACTAGCGGCCAAGCACGTGCAGATACGCAGTATTTT.